This entry features one T cell receptor beta chain sequence. Its target is unknown. The CDR3 covers 14 residues. CDR1 SQVTM and CDR2 ANQGSEA come from the germline V gene. V shed 3 bases, J shed 12 bases, and the junction held 12 bases outside the gene matches. This sample is drawn from a study of T cell responses to AZD1222 COVID-19 vaccine. The study's findings and limits: Donors in the cohort were predominantly white British and more often female, and clonal diversity was possibly underestimated.

Only in-frame clones appear in the TCRdb table, and some are missing; sequencing was by immunoSEQ multiplex PCR. The data show about 93,000 clones, around nine tenths seen once. The genes are TRBV29-1 and TRBJ2-1, with TRBD1 identical over 9 bases. This specimen consisted of peripheral blood, obtained on day 0 of AZD1222 vaccination. The TCR originated in an adult in good health. The CDR3 nucleotides are TGCAGCGTTGAGGGACAGGGTTTCCCCCCCGGGCAGTTCTTC. As protein: CSVEGQGFPPGQFF.